Below, 26 T cell receptor beta chains from the same sample are listed, as sequenced in a study of cytomegalovirus exposure and HLA in healthy donors. A multiplex PCR was run with 60 Vbeta primers and 13 Jbeta primers. Generated by immunoSEQ multiplex PCR, the TCRdb table keeps only in-frame clones and is missing some. In all, the sample yields 100,000 to 150,000 clones. The sample was PBMCs. These receptors all stem from a young man in good health and CMV-seronegative.

This sequence joins TRBV9 and TRBJ1-1; possibly TRBD1 for D (5 bases). This CDR3 is 13 amino acids long. Germline V lookup: CDR1 SGDLS, CDR2 YYNGEE. V was cut by 4 bases and J by 2 bases, with 9 bases left in between. CDR3 nucleotide sequence: TGTGCCAGCAGCTTGACAGATAACACTGAAGCTTTCTTT. Translation gives CASSLTDNTEAFF.

This chain connects TRBV11-2 to TRBJ2-5, with TRBD1 matching 7 bases. J lost 12 bases, V lost 3 bases, and 7 bases had no gene match. Germline CDR1 and CDR2: SGHAT and FQNNGV. CDR3 length: 12 residues. The CDR3 here is CASSFPQGEKYF. CDR3 DNA sequence: TGTGCCAGCAGCTTCCCGCAGGGGGAAAAGTACTTC.

This sequence joins TRBV4-1 and TRBJ2-2; 9 bases agree with TRBD2. Germline V lookup: CDR1 MGHRA, CDR2 YSYEKL. This CDR3 comprises 15 residues. V trimming: 1 base; J trimming: 3 bases; junction bases outside the gene matches: 0. The CDR3 loop reads CASSQGLADTGELFF. As DNA, the CDR3 is TGCGCCAGCAGCCAAGGACTAGCGGACACCGGGGAGCTGTTTTTT.

This rearrangement joins TRBV5-6 to TRBJ1-3; the D gene is possibly TRBD1 (5 bases). Germline CDR1 is SGHDT and CDR2 is YYEEEE. The V and J ends lost 4 bases and 0 bases respectively, with 14 bases between them. The CDR3 extends over 16 amino acids. In nucleotides, the CDR3 is TGTGCCAGCAGCCCGCCGGGGGTTAGCTCTGGAAACACCATATATTTT. Its protein is CASSPPGVSSGNTIYF.

The V call is TRBV6-5, the J call TRBJ2-3; no clear D. This CDR3 spans 15 amino acids. V was pared by 1 base and J by 0 bases, with 8 bases between. The V gene's germline CDR1 is MNHEY and CDR2 SVGAGI. The CDR3 protein is CASSYFLASTDTQYF. In DNA, the CDR3 is TGTGCCAGCAGTTACTTCTTGGCTAGCACAGATACGCAGTATTTT.

The V gene is TRBV7-2, the J gene TRBJ1-6; D is unclear. Trimming cost V 4 bases and J 12 bases, with 13 bases left between them. Germline loops: CDR1 SGHTA, CDR2 FQGNSA. The CDR3 covers 13 residues. The CDR3 region has the DNA TGTGCCAGCAGCTCCCCGCCGACTTTACCCCTCCACTTT. Its translation: CASSSPPTLPLHF.

The chain is built from TRBV18 and TRBJ2-5, with TRBD2 identical over 8 bases. J was trimmed by 7 bases and V by 0 bases; bases with no gene match: 13. Germline-derived CDR1 and CDR2 are KGHSH and LQKENI. This CDR3 has 17 residues. DNA for the CDR3: TGTGCCAGCTCACCACCGGAGGTTCTAGCGGGCCAGGGGACCCAGTACTTC. Its protein is CASSPPEVLAGQGTQYF.

The chain couples TRBV28 to TRBJ2-3; 7 bases fit TRBD2. Trimming removed 2 bases from V and 5 bases from J; junction bases left unmatched: 4. The germline CDR1 and CDR2 sequences are MDHEN and SYDVKM. The CDR3 is 14 residues long. In DNA, the CDR3 is TGTGCCAGCAGTTTAGGGGGGGTGGAAGATACGCAGTATTTT. This gives the protein CASSLGGVEDTQYF.

The chain combines TRBV15 with TRBJ2-7; a weak D match, TRBD1 (6 bases). The germline V gene encodes CDR1 LNHNV and CDR2 YYDKDF (reference sequence). The ends were cut back, 5 bases at V and 5 bases at J, with 16 bases in the middle. The CDR3 sequence is 14 residues long. The chain's CDR3 is CATSARTANHEQYF. The CDR3 DNA reads as TGTGCCACCAGCGCTCGGACAGCGAACCACGAGCAGTACTTC.

In DNA form, the CDR3 reads TGTGCCAGCAGCTTGATTAGCGGGAGAGGATACGAGCAGTACTTC. This sequence encodes CASSLISGRGYEQYF. The chain is built from TRBV5-6 and TRBJ2-7, with 9 positions matching TRBD2. J was trimmed by 4 bases and V by 1 base; bases with no gene match: 6. The CDR3 runs to 15 residues. From germline, CDR1 is SGHDT and CDR2 YYEEEE.

The chain combines TRBV11-2 with TRBJ2-7, with TRBD2 as a possible D gene (6 bases). CDR3 size: 14 residues. CDR1 is SGHAT, CDR2 FQNNGV, per germline. Trimming shortened V by 5 bases and J by 2 bases, and 13 bases separated the two germline ends. The CDR3 region has the DNA TGTGCCAGCAGCCCCCTGAGACTAGCCTACGAGCAGTACTTC. The encoded protein is CASSPLRLAYEQYF.

The chain has TRBV4-1 and TRBJ2-3, with D perhaps matching TRBD1 (5 bases). V gave up 5 bases and J gave up 0 bases, with 18 bases separating them. CDR1 MGHRA and CDR2 YSYEKL come from the germline V gene. This CDR3 is built from 17 residues. The CDR3 here is CASSWGGVISSTDTQYF. The CDR3 DNA follows: TGCGCCAGCAGCTGGGGCGGCGTCATTTCTAGCACAGATACGCAGTATTTT.

The chain joins TRBV5-4 to TRBJ1-1; D gene unclear. Per the germline V gene, CDR1 is SGHNT and CDR2 is YYREEE (reference sequence). The CDR3 is 15 amino acids. V was cut by 2 bases and J by 4 bases, with 15 bases left in between. CDR3 coding DNA: TGTGCCAGCAGCTTCGACCCTGACATGGGCACTGAAGCTTTCTTT. This translates into CASSFDPDMGTEAFF.

The rearrangement links TRBV4-3 to TRBJ1-1; D call uncertain. Germline assignment: CDR1 LGHNA and CDR2 YSLEER. CDR3 length: 15 amino acids. The ends were cut back, 1 base at V and 3 bases at J, with 12 bases in the middle. This CDR3 reads CASSQGTILDTEAFF. The CDR3 DNA reads TGCGCCAGCAGCCAAGGGACTATACTGGACACTGAAGCTTTCTTT.

This chain links TRBV30 with TRBJ1-2; 10 bases are shared with TRBD1. Trimming took 5 bases from V and 4 from J; bases not matched to a gene: 19. The CDR3 consists of 18 residues. Germline V gene lookup returns CDR1 GTSNPN and CDR2 SVGIG (reference sequence). CDR3 protein: CAWPPGTGARRVSYGYTF. As DNA, the CDR3 is TGTGCCTGGCCTCCCGGGACAGGGGCTCGAAGAGTGAGCTATGGCTACACCTTC.

This sequence joins TRBV6-6 and TRBJ2-2; D may be TRBD1 (5 bases). Between the trimmed V and J ends, which lost 1 base and 1 base, there was a span of 7 bases. The germline V gene encodes CDR1 MNHNY and CDR2 SVGAGI (reference sequence). The CDR3 runs 15 residues. DNA of the CDR3: TGTGCCAGCAGTTACTTCGGACAGAACACCGGGGAGCTGTTTTTT. It is translated as CASSYFGQNTGELFF.

The rearrangement joins TRBV7-9 to TRBJ1-1, with D tentatively TRBD1 (5 bases). There are 16 residues in the CDR3. V lost 4 bases to trimming and J lost 3 bases, with 18 bases between them. In germline, CDR1 is SEHNR, CDR2 FQNEAQ (reference sequence). CDR3 protein: CASSSPPGTGYTEAFF. The CDR3 nucleotides are TGTGCCAGCAGCTCCCCCCCCGGGACTGGTTACACTGAAGCTTTCTTT.

The chain recombines TRBV4-1 with TRBJ2-1; 10 bases are shared with TRBD2. The CDR3 spans 16 residues. Germline CDR1 is MGHRA and CDR2 is YSYEKL. With V trimmed by 0 bases and J by 6 bases, 5 bases remained unmatched. CDR3 bases: TGCGCCAGCAGCCAAGAGCCTAGCGGGAGTATCAATGAGCAGTTCTTC. Translating it yields CASSQEPSGSINEQFF.

This chain joins TRBV30 and TRBJ2-7; D perhaps matches TRBD2 (6 bases). Germline CDR1 GTSNPN, CDR2 SVGIG (reference sequence). This CDR3 comprises 13 residues. Trimming removed 2 bases at V and 2 bases at J, with 10 bases between. CDR3: CAWSLGGPYEQYF. DNA for the CDR3: TGTGCCTGGAGTTTGGGAGGCCCCTACGAGCAGTACTTC.

The rearrangement joins TRBV6-5 to TRBJ2-1; 10 bases align to TRBD2. This CDR3 is built from 15 residues. Germline CDR1 is MNHEY and CDR2 is SVGAGI. J was trimmed by 9 bases and V by 7 bases; bases with no gene match: 12. CDR3 nucleotides: TGTGCCAGCACTCGAGCGGGAGGGCCGGGCGGTGAGCAGTTCTTC. Translation gives CASTRAGGPGGEQFF.

The chain employs TRBV5-6 and TRBJ2-5; 8 nucleotides agree with TRBD1. Germline trimming cut 0 bases from V and 3 bases from J; bases unmatched to any gene: 1. CDR3 length: 14 residues. Germline V gene lookup returns CDR1 SGHDT and CDR2 YYEEEE. DNA for the CDR3: TGTGCCAGCAGCTTGGCAGGGGGCGAAGAGACCCAGTACTTC. Translating gives CASSLAGGEETQYF.

CDR3 nucleotide sequence: TGTGCCTGGGAAAACAGTAATGAAAAACTGTTTTTT. Translated, it gives CAWENSNEKLFF. The V call is TRBV30, the J call TRBJ1-4; D is unclear. In germline, CDR1 is GTSNPN, CDR2 SVGIG (reference sequence). Trimming stripped 5 bases from V and 4 bases from J, with 8 bases between. The CDR3 has 12 amino acids.

The chain has TRBV7-7 and TRBJ1-3; unclear D gene. Trimming removed 4 bases from V and 0 bases from J, with 16 bases in between. The CDR3 is made up of 17 amino acids. The germline gives CDR1 SSHAT, CDR2 FNYEAQ (reference sequence). The chain's CDR3 is CASSSQPDRFSGNTIYF. The CDR3 bases are TGTGCCAGCAGCTCACAGCCCGACCGTTTCTCTGGAAACACCATATATTTT.

In nucleotides, the CDR3 is TGTGCCAGCAGTTCCATGTATCAGCCCCAGCATTTT. It yields the protein CASSSMYQPQHF. V gene TRBV28 combines with J gene TRBJ1-5; D unclear. The CDR3 spans 12 residues. V dropped 4 bases and J dropped 5 bases, with 6 bases sitting between them. CDR1 is MDHEN and CDR2 is SYDVKM in the germline V gene.

The genes are TRBV27 and TRBJ2-5, with a weak D call TRBD1 (6 bases). The ends were cut back, 5 bases at V and 6 bases at J, with 10 bases in the middle. Germline V lookup: CDR1 MNHEY, CDR2 SMNVEV (reference sequence). This CDR3 comprises 12 residues. The CDR3 coding sequence is TGTGCCAGCAGTCCCAGGGGACAGACCCAGTACTTC. Amino acids: CASSPRGQTQYF.

The genes are TRBV5-5 and TRBJ2-7; 9 positions match TRBD2. V lost 2 bases and J lost 2; bases outside the gene matches: 2. Germline values: CDR1 SGHKS, CDR2 YYEKEE (reference sequence). This CDR3 is 14 amino acids long. In nucleotides, the CDR3 is TGTGCCAGCAGCTTCGGCGGGAGGGCCTACGAGCAGTACTTC. Amino acid sequence: CASSFGGRAYEQYF.